The clone carrying this T cell receptor (beta chain) was found many times. A library of TCRbeta sequences, prepared with unique molecular identifiers, was generated. Via MiXCR, TCRdb re-called the PCR reads, giving one row per CDR3 protein. The sample includes approximately 400,000 distinct CDR3 sequences, approximately 10% seen only once; the top ten take over 4.5%. This entry belongs to a study of T-cell reconstitution after alpha-beta-depleted transplantation in children. Germline lookup yields CDR1 DFQATT and CDR2 SNEGSKA (reference sequence). CDR3 length: 13 residues. The germline V and J ends were trimmed by 0 bases and 7 bases, with 12 bases remaining between them.

The gene calls are TRBV20-1 and TRBJ1-1; D is undetermined. The sequences come from PBMCs from the stem cell graft donor, collected from the stem cell graft. The clonotype was recovered from a human donor who donated a stem cell graft to a child with acute myeloid leukemia. CDR3 loop: CSARELLYSEAFF. The CDR3 DNA reads TGCAGTGCTAGAGAGTTGTTGTATAGTGAAGCTTTCTTT.